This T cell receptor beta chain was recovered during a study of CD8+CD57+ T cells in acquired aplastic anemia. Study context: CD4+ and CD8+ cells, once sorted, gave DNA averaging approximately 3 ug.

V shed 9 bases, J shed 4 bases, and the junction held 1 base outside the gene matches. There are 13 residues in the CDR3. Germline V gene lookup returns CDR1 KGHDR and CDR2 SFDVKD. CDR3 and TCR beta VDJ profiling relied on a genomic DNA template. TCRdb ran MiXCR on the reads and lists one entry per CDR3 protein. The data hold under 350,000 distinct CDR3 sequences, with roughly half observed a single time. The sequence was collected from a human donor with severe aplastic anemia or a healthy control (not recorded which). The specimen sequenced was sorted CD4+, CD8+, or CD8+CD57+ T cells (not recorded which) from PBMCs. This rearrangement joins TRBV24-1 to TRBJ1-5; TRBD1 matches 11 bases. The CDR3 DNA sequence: TGTGCCACCGGGACAGGGGGAAATCAGCCCCAGCATTTT. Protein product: CATGTGGNQPQHF.